This paragraph reports one TCR beta chain. Assay used: immunoSEQ multiplex PCR; TCRdb lists only in-frame clones, some missing. Of under 55,000 clones in the sample, roughly 80% are singletons; the top ten hold around 2.1%. Germline CDR1 and CDR2: SNHLY and FYNNEI. V was clipped by 9 bases and J by 0 bases, with 9 bases between them. The CDR3 length is 13 residues. The entry originates in a study of OX40 agonist ivuxolimab in advanced cancers. Study at large: The study enrolled dose-escalation patients with hepatocellular carcinoma, melanoma, renal cell or head and neck cancer. Males comprised roughly four fifths of the group, whose mean age was about 61 years (range roughly 20 to 85).

The TCR originated in an adult with an advanced solid tumor such as melanoma, head and neck, liver or kidney cancer. The chain links TRBV2 to TRBJ1-3; D is unresolved. This material consisted of CD4+ or CD8+ T cells sorted from blood, taken in a trial of the OX40 agonist ivuxolimab. CDR3 in DNA: TGTGCCAGGAGGGCATCCTCTGGAAACACCATATATTTT. Its translation: CARRASSGNTIYF.